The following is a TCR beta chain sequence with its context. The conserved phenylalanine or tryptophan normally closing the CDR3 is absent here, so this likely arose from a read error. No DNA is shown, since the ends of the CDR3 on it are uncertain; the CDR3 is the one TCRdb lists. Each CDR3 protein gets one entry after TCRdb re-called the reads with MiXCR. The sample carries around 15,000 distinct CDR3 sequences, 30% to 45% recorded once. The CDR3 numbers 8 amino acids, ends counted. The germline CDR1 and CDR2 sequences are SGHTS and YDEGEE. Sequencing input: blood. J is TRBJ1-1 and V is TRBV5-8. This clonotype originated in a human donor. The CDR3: CASSPARR.